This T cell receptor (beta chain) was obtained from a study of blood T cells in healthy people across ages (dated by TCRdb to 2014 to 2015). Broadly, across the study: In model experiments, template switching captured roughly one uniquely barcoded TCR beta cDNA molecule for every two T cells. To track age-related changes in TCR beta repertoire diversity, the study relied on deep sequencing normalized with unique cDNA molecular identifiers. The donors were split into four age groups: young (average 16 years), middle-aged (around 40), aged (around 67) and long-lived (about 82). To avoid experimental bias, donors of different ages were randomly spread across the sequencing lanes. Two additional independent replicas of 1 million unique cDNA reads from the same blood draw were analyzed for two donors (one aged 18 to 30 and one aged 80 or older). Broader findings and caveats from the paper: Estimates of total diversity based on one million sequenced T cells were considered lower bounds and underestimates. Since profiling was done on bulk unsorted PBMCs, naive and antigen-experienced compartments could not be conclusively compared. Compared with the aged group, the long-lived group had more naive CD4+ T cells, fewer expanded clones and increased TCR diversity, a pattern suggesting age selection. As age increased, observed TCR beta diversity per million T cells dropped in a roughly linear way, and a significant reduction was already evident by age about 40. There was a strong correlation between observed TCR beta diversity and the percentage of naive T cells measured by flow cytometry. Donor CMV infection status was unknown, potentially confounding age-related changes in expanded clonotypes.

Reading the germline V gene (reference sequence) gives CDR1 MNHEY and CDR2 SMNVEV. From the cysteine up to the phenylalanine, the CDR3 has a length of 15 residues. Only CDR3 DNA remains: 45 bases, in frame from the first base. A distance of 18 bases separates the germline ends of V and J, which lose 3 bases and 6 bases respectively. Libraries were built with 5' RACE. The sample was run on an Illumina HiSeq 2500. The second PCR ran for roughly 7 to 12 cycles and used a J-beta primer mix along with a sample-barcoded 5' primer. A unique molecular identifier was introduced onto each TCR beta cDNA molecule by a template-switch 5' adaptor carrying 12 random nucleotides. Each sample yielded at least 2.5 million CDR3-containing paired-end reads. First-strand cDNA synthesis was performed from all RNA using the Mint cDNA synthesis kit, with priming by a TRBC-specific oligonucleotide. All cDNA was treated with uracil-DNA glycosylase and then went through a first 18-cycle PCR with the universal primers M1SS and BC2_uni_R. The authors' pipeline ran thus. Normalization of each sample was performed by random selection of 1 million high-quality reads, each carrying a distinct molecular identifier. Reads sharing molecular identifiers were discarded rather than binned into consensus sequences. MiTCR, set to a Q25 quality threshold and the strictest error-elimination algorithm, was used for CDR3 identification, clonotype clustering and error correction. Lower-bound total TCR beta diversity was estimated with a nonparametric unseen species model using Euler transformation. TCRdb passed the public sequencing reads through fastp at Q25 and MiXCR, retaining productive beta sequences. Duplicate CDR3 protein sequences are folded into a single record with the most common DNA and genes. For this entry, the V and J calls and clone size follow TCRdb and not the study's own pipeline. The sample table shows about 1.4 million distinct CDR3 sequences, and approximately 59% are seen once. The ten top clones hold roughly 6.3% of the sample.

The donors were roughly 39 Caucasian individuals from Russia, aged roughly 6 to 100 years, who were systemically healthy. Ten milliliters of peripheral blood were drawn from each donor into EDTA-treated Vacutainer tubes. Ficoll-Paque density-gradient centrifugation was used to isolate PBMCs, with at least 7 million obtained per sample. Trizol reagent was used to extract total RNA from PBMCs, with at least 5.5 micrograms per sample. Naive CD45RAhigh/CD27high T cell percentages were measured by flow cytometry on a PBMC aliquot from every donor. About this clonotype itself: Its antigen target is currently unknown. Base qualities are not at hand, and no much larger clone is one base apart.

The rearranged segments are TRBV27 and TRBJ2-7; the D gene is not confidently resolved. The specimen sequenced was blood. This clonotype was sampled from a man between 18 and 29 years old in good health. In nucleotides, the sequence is TGTGCCAGCAGTTTGACGGCCGACCCCTCGTCCGAGCAGTACTTC. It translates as CASSLTADPSSEQYF.